Reported below is one TCR beta chain. This record comes from a study of CD8 T cells in ankylosing spondylitis. CDR3 length equals 14 residues. The germline V gene encodes CDR1 SEHNR and CDR2 FQNEAQ (reference sequence). V was clipped by 1 base and J by 5 bases, with 11 bases between them. TCRdb re-called the 5' RACE reads with MiXCR, one entry per CDR3 protein. The sample records some 140,000 distinct CDR3 sequences, roughly 7.7% being singletons. The rearrangement uses TRBV7-9 and TRBJ2-5; no clear D. The source material was synovial fluid, either unsorted or a sorted T cell fraction (not recorded which). The sequence was obtained from a male donor with ankylosing spondylitis. The CDR3 DNA follows: TGTGCCAGCAGCTTAGTCGGCGGCTGGGAGACCCAGTACTTC. Protein product: CASSLVGGWETQYF.